This T cell receptor (beta chain) is from a study of T cell changes during pregnancy in multiple sclerosis. CDR3 size: 13 residues. Between the trimmed V and J ends, which lost 5 bases and 0 bases, there was a span of 6 bases. Germline CDR1 MNHEY, CDR2 SVGAGI. This table comes from immunoSEQ multiplex PCR, and its TCRdb copy is limited to in-frame clones, with some not included. This sample has tens of thousands of clones, with under 95% found just once. The sequence was obtained from a female donor with multiple sclerosis, enrolled in a pregnancy study. The rearrangement uses TRBV6-5 and TRBJ2-3; no reliable D call. This sample comprised CD8+ T cells from peripheral blood mononuclear cells, obtained before pregnancy. CDR3 residues: CASSDTSTDTQYF. The CDR3 DNA reads as TGTGCCAGCAGTGACACTAGCACAGATACGCAGTATTTT.